This paragraph reports one T cell receptor (beta chain). What this receptor recognizes is not known. No much larger clonotype is one base removed from it; base qualities were not supplied. Other DNA sequences in the sample encode the same CDR3. TCRbeta CDR3 regions were amplified from genomic DNA using the immunoSEQ Assay, a bias-controlled multiplex PCR. The original pipeline was this. Within the assay, amplification of reference gene primers was used to estimate how many nucleated cells each sample contained. To quantify the absolute abundance of each unique TCRbeta CDR3 rearrangement, sequence reads were collapsed and filtered. For each sample, productive Simpson clonality was calculated as the square root of Simpson's diversity index over productive rearrangements. TCRdb re-hosts the immuneACCESS table, in-frame sequences only. Its copies lack some clones; in the studies checked, an unresolved V gene accounts for under half of them, and the cause for the rest is not known. The DNA was the basis for D and trimming; V, J and clone size are from that table. In this sample the table shows 300,000 or so clones, approximately 91% of which occur a single time. The biggest ten clones account for 2% to 2.5% of the sample.

This specimen belongs to a study of blood T cell repertoires in COVID-19 (dated by TCRdb to 2018 to 2020). About the full investigation: The collaborator samples originated in the United States, Italy and Spain and spanned the acute and convalescent phases of COVID-19. Subjects who had been exposed to COVID-19, were actively infected with it, or had recovered from it provided the deeply sampled blood TCRbeta repertoires that made up the dataset. HLA class I and class II types, where available, came from metadata supplied by the sample provider rather than from assay-based typing. The material from the prospective study consisted of cDNA or gDNA derived from T cells, B-cell-depleted T cells, or PBMCs. Samples came from the ongoing ImmuneRACE study (first 160 participants) plus 1,254 subjects from 6 global collaborators. The repertoires were made available in a free public database intended to serve as a resource for research on the immune response to SARS-CoV-2. Nearly every sample came with metadata listing a de-identified subject ID, COVID-19 status, age in years and sex. Summary of the overall study and its limitations: The amount of clinical and demographic metadata varied by source and participant and was provided uncurated.

In Seattle, one collaborating source enrolled patients while the infection was active and tracked those patients longitudinally over the course of disease. Whole blood was collected in K2EDTA tubes by collaborating institutions according to the institutions' own protocols. For TCRbeta analysis, collaborators shipped samples as frozen whole blood, isolated PBMCs, or DNA extracted from either of those sample types. The source of this sequence is a woman between 25 and 40 years old with COVID-19, enrolled during active disease. Material: peripheral blood.

The CDR3 region has the sequence CASSAGGGYTF. The DNA is TGTGCCAGCAGCGCGGGAGGGGGCTACACCTTC. The chain joins TRBV9 to TRBJ1-2; the D gene is unclear. The CDR3 starts with the cysteine, ends with the phenylalanine, and has 11 residues. The sequence is cut down to CDR3 DNA, 33 bases in frame from base 1. In the germline V gene, CDR1 corresponds to SGDLS and CDR2 to YYNGEE. V drops 3 bases and J drops 8 bases, leaving 8 bases in between.